This is a list of T cell receptor beta chains from one sample in a study of blood T cells in healthy people across ages. TCRdb reprocessed the 5' RACE reads with MiXCR, giving one entry per CDR3 protein. The table lists about 1,800,000 distinct CDR3 sequences, 28% of them singletons. Sample: blood. All receptors derive from a woman in her thirties in good health. CDR3s include the opening cysteine and the closing phenylalanine or tryptophan. A D gene is named only where the DNA matches it firmly. A row's size may be missing; if present it is once, few, many or a size class.

D gene,J gene,clone size,V gene,CDR3 DNA,CDR3 protein
TRBD1,TRBJ1-6,NA,TRBV10-2,TGCGCCGGCAGGACAGGGTCGAGGGATTCACCCCTCCACTTT,CAGRTGSRDSPLHF
TRBD1,TRBJ2-5,few,TRBV7-9,TGTGCCAGCAGCCACCGGGCTACAGGGGTAGAGACCCAGTACTTC,CASSHRATGVETQYF
NA,TRBJ1-1,NA,TRBV5-1,TGCGCCAGCAGCAGATTGGTAGGCCTGAACACTGAAGCTTTCTTT,CASSRLVGLNTEAFF
TRBD1,TRBJ2-1,few,TRBV5-6,TGTGCCAGCAGCCGTCCCGGGACAGCTAGCTCCTACAATGAGCAGTTCTTC,CASSRPGTASSYNEQFF
NA,TRBJ2-5,NA,TRBV20-1,TGCAGTGCTAGACACGGGACGGTAAGGGGAGAGACCCAGTACTTC,CSARHGTVRGETQYF
NA,TRBJ2-7,many,TRBV9,TGTGCCAGCAGCGTAGATGGGAAAGCCTACGAGCAGTACTTC,CASSVDGKAYEQYF
NA,TRBJ2-1,NA,TRBV29-1,TGTAGCGTTGAAGGAGGTGGGGGGATTACCTACAATGAGCAGTTCTTC,CSVEGGGGITYNEQFF
NA,TRBJ1-4,NA,TRBV5-1,TGCGCCAGCAGTGCGGACGTAGTTAATGAAAAACTGTTTTTT,CASSADVVNEKLFF
NA,TRBJ2-6,few,TRBV5-5,TGTGCCAGCAGCTTTGCCCTCTCGGGTTGGCAGGGTCGCTCTGGGGCCAACGTCCTGACTTTC,CASSFALSGWQGRSGANVLTF
NA,TRBJ2-7,many,TRBV20-1,TGCAGTGCTGTGAAACAGTTATACTTGTACGAGCAGTACTTC,CSAVKQLYLYEQYF
NA,TRBJ2-7,NA,TRBV7-9,TGTGCCAGCAGCTTCTTAACCGGGGAGCAGTACTTC,CASSFLTGEQYF
TRBD2,TRBJ2-1,few,TRBV12-3/TRBV12-4,TGTGCCAGCAGTTTCTCCGGGACTAGCGGGGGTAATGAGCAGTTCTTC,CASSFSGTSGGNEQFF
TRBD1,TRBJ1-6,NA,TRBV28,TGTGCCAGCAGTCGCCCGGGACAGGGGACGGATTCACCCCTCCACTTT,CASSRPGQGTDSPLHF
NA,TRBJ1-4,few,TRBV4-1,TGCGCCAGCAGCCAAGAAGGGCAGGAATCTAATGAAAAACTGTTTTTT,CASSQEGQESNEKLFF
TRBD1,TRBJ1-2,many,TRBV15,TGTGCCACCAGCAACGCGCCGGGACAGGGGAGATATGGCTACACCTTC,CATSNAPGQGRYGYTF
TRBD2,TRBJ2-1,few,TRBV6-5,TGTGCCAGCAGTTACACCTCCTCGACTAGCGGGATCGGGGATGAGCAGTTCTTC,CASSYTSSTSGIGDEQFF
TRBD1,TRBJ2-1,NA,TRBV15,TGTGCCACCAGCAGACACCGTACGGGACAGGGTACCTACAATGAGCAGTTCTTC,CATSRHRTGQGTYNEQFF
NA,TRBJ2-7,NA,TRBV29-1,TGCAGCGTTGTCAACAAAAACTCCTACGAGCAGTACTTC,CSVVNKNSYEQYF
TRBD1,TRBJ1-1,NA,TRBV5-5,TGTGCCGACAGCTCAAGGCCGGGACAGGGGATAGAAGCTTTCTTT,CADSSRPGQGIEAFF
TRBD2,TRBJ2-1,NA,TRBV9,TGTGCCAGCAGCCCCTCGGGATTTAGCGGGCGCACCTACAATGAGCAGTTCTTC,CASSPSGFSGRTYNEQFF
NA,TRBJ2-3,few,TRBV30,TGTGCCTGGAGTGAATCTCCCACAGATACGCAGTATTTT,CAWSESPTDTQYF
TRBD2,TRBJ2-5,NA,TRBV5-1,TGCGCCAGCAGCCCACCGGGACTAGCGGGAGGAAGGGTGACCCAGTACTTC,CASSPPGLAGGRVTQYF
NA,TRBJ2-1,NA,TRBV5-1,TGCGCCAGCGGCGTGGGGCAGGGAGCGTACAATGAGCAGTTCTTC,CASGVGQGAYNEQFF
TRBD1,TRBJ1-5,NA,TRBV5-5,TGTGCCAGCAGCCCCTTTGGACAGGGGCTCAATCAGCCCCAGCATTTT,CASSPFGQGLNQPQHF
TRBD1,TRBJ2-7,NA,TRBV11-2,TGTGGCAGCAGCTCCACCGGGACAGGGGCTTACGAGCAGTACTTC,CGSSSTGTGAYEQYF
TRBD1,TRBJ2-3,few,TRBV6-6,TGTGCCAGCAGAACCGGGACAGGGGGCGCAGATACGCAGTATTTT,CASRTGTGGADTQYF
TRBD1,TRBJ1-6,NA,TRBV7-2,TGTGCCAGCAGCTTACTCCGGACAGGGGCTACCCAACCCCTCCACTTT,CASSLLRTGATQPLHF
TRBD1,TRBJ2-1,few,TRBV2,TGTGCCAGCAAGGTCGACAGGGATGAGCAGTTCTTC,CASKVDRDEQFF
TRBD1,TRBJ2-7,many,TRBV28,TGTGCCAGCAGTTTGGCAGGGGGTGTCAAGGAGCAGTACTTC,CASSLAGGVKEQYF
NA,TRBJ2-7,few,TRBV7-9,TGTGCCAGCAGGCATCGCCTTGGAGAGCAGTACTTC,CASRHRLGEQYF
NA,TRBJ2-1,NA,TRBV7-2,TGTGCCAGCAGTCCCGGGCCCCCCTGGGAGCAGTTCTTC,CASSPGPPWEQFF
NA,TRBJ2-7,NA,TRBV7-2,TGTGCCAGCAGCCCACCCGAGCCCAGCTACGAGCAGTACTTC,CASSPPEPSYEQYF
NA,TRBJ2-4,NA,TRBV12-3/TRBV12-4,TGTGCCAGCAGCCATGACAGGATAGGGCAGTACTTC,CASSHDRIGQYF
TRBD2,TRBJ2-1,NA,TRBV18,TGTGCCAGCTCACTTCGGACTAGCGGGGAGGCCTACGAGCAGTTCTTC,CASSLRTSGEAYEQFF
TRBD2,TRBJ2-3,NA,TRBV2,TGTGCCACCAAAGCGGGAGAGGGGGATACGCAGTATTTT,CATKAGEGDTQYF